Below, 14 T cell receptor beta chains from the same sample are listed, as sequenced in a study of cytomegalovirus exposure and HLA in healthy donors. PCR amplification relied on 60 Vbeta primers (plus 13 Jbeta primers). TCRdb's table, derived via immunoSEQ multiplex PCR, lists solely in-frame clones and lacks some. This table holds under 200,000 clones, about three quarters found once. The sample taken for sequencing was PBMCs. Receptor source: a middle-aged woman in good health and CMV-seropositive.

This clone was picked up a small number of times. The CDR3 loop reads CASRSTGNPYEQYF. In nucleotides, the CDR3 is TGTGCCAGCAGATCGACAGGCAACCCCTACGAGCAGTACTTC. V and J are TRBV27 and TRBJ2-7, with D tentatively TRBD1 (6 bases). CDR1 is MNHEY, CDR2 SMNVEV, per germline (reference sequence). The V gene lost 6 bases and the J gene lost 2 bases, with 14 bases spanning the gap. There are 14 residues in the CDR3.

V and J are TRBV5-4 and TRBJ2-3; 9 bases map to TRBD2. The CDR3 consists of 16 residues. The V segment lost 3 bases and the J segment 5 bases; nucleotides outside the gene matches: 10. CDR1 is SGHNT, CDR2 YYREEE, per germline (reference sequence). CDR3 sequence: CASSSLAGAQEDTQYF. The CDR3 nucleotides are TGTGCCAGCAGCTCCTTAGCGGGGGCCCAGGAAGATACGCAGTATTTT.

The V gene is TRBV19, the J gene TRBJ1-2; TRBD1 matches at 10 bases. Germline-derived CDR1 and CDR2 are LNHDA and SQIVND (reference sequence). Trimming took 3 bases from V and 7 from J; bases not matched to a gene: 8. The CDR3 consists of 15 residues. The CDR3 DNA follows: TGTGCCAGTAGTATCGGGACAGGGGCTGCAAGTGGCTACACCTTC. Residues: CASSIGTGAASGYTF.

The genes are TRBV7-6 and TRBJ2-5, with no clear D. The CDR3 runs 13 residues. The germline V gene has CDR1 SGHVS and CDR2 FNYEAQ. Trimming shortened V by 2 bases and J by 5 bases, and 9 bases separated the two germline ends. The CDR3, as DNA: TGTGCCAGCAGCTTAAAACCGAGGGAGACCCAGTACTTC. Protein sequence: CASSLKPRETQYF.

The chain employs TRBV4-1 and TRBJ2-5; 9 bases agree with TRBD2. The germline CDR1 and CDR2 sequences are MGHRA and YSYEKL. CDR3 length: 16 amino acids. The V gene end was trimmed by 3 bases and the J gene end by 5 bases; junction bases not matched to a gene: 10. DNA of the CDR3: TGCGCCAGCAGCCACATAGCGGGGGCCCGTCGTGAGACCCAGTACTTC. It yields the protein CASSHIAGARRETQYF.

The chain joins TRBV6-5 to TRBJ2-2; 11 nucleotides line up with TRBD2. In germline, CDR1 is MNHEY, CDR2 SVGAGI. The CDR3 contains 16 residues. V dropped 4 bases and J dropped 4; count of bases not matched to a gene: 5. The CDR3 DNA follows: TGTGCCAGCAGTTCACTCGGGACTAGCGGCACCGGGGAGCTGTTTTTT. Translated: CASSSLGTSGTGELFF.

The chain recombines TRBV28 with TRBJ2-7; no reliable D call. Germline assignment: CDR1 MDHEN and CDR2 SYDVKM. Trimming stripped 7 bases from V and 3 bases from J, with 7 bases between. CDR3 length equals 11 residues. The CDR3: CASKTLYEQYF. The CDR3 nucleotides are TGTGCCAGCAAGACACTCTACGAGCAGTACTTC.

The chain is built from TRBV2 and TRBJ2-7; TRBD2 matches at 11 bases. CDR3 length equals 15 residues. CDR1 and CDR2 from the germline V gene are SNHLY and FYNNEI. J lost 1 base, V lost 7 bases, and 6 bases had no gene match. The CDR3 region is CASNSLAGGSYEQYF. In nucleotides, the CDR3 is TGTGCCAGCAACTCCCTAGCGGGGGGTTCCTACGAGCAGTACTTC.

The chain carries TRBV28 and TRBJ1-1; D not certain. The CDR3 spans 14 residues. Germline V gene sequence: CDR1 MDHEN, CDR2 SYDVKM. V gave up 4 bases and J gave up 5 bases, with 14 bases separating them. This CDR3 reads CASSSPSIGTEAFF. CDR3 in DNA: TGTGCCAGCAGTTCTCCCTCGATCGGGACTGAAGCTTTCTTT.

The chain uses TRBV18 and TRBJ2-5; TRBD2 matches 7 bases. The CDR3 is 14 amino acids. Germline lookup yields CDR1 KGHSH and CDR2 LQKENI. Losses at the gene ends were 2 bases for V and 5 bases for J; bases not matched to a gene: 5. The CDR3 loop is CASSPTGEGETQYF. CDR3 bases: TGTGCCAGCTCACCAACGGGGGAGGGTGAGACCCAGTACTTC.

The sample holds a few counts of this clone. The rearrangement links TRBV6-5 to TRBJ2-7; D is possibly TRBD1 (6 bases). V was trimmed by 2 bases and J by 4 bases, leaving 18 bases between them. Germline values: CDR1 MNHEY, CDR2 SVGAGI. The CDR3 covers 16 residues. The CDR3 DNA follows: TGTGCCAGCAGTTACACATACAGGGTTGGGGATTACGAGCAGTACTTC. The encoded protein is CASSYTYRVGDYEQYF.

The rearrangement joins TRBV4-3 to TRBJ1-1; 9 bases fit TRBD1. The CDR3 has 14 amino acids. V trimming: 3 bases; J trimming: 4 bases; junction bases outside the gene matches: 3. Germline-derived CDR1 and CDR2 are LGHNA and YSLEER. CDR3: CASSHRDRATEAFF. The DNA for the CDR3 is TGCGCCAGCAGCCACCGGGACAGGGCCACTGAAGCTTTCTTT.

This clone has only one observation. The rearrangement uses TRBV10-3 and TRBJ2-3; TRBD2 aligns across 11 bases. In germline, CDR1 is ENHRY, CDR2 SYGVKD. The CDR3 length is 16 residues. V lost 4 bases to trimming and J lost 2 bases; unmatched junction nucleotides: 5. The CDR3 sequence is CAISGGTSGTTDTQYF. CDR3 nucleotides: TGTGCCATCAGTGGTGGGACTAGCGGAACCACAGATACGCAGTATTTT.

The J gene is TRBJ2-2, the V gene TRBV19, with TRBD1 matching 9 bases. The CDR3 is 15 residues long. V shed 7 bases, J shed 3 bases, and the junction held 6 bases outside the gene matches. Germline CDR1 is LNHDA and CDR2 is SQIVND (reference sequence). The CDR3 DNA is TGTGCCAGTACCGCAGGACAGGGGTACACCGGGGAGCTGTTTTTT. Translation gives CASTAGQGYTGELFF.